Detailed here is one T cell receptor (beta chain). The sample is drawn from a study of shared clonotypes between healthy human individuals. Study-level background: Researchers drew samples from two women and three men aged 18 to 49.

Sequencing was performed with immunoSEQ multiplex PCR; in TCRdb, only in-frame clones are kept and a portion is missing. The table lists roughly 1,600,000 clones, approximately 98.5% of them singletons, with around 0.38% in the top ten. The V gene's germline CDR1 is MNHEY and CDR2 SMNVEV (reference sequence). Trimming removed 5 bases from V and 5 bases from J, with 12 bases in between. The CDR3 is made up of 13 amino acids. The sample was naive CD4+ T cells sorted from blood. The subset denotes: CD45RA+ positively selected. This chain uses TRBV27 with TRBJ1-1; the D gene is possibly TRBD1 (6 bases). The sequence came from a young man in good health. Here the CDR3 reads CASSPPGATEAFF. The CDR3 DNA is TGTGCCAGCAGTCCCCCGGGGGCGACTGAAGCTTTCTTT.